These 28 T cell receptor beta chains share one sample of origin, sequenced in a study of T cell repertoires in cytomegalovirus infection. Using its own MiXCR run on the reads, TCRdb lists one record per CDR3 protein. This table holds approximately 1,000,000 distinct CDR3 sequences, roughly 31% found once. These receptors are not linked to any known antigen. The specimen comprised cultured CD8+ T cells from PBMCs, sampled from culture after CMV antigen stimulation. The receptors derive from a human donor in good health (CMV status not recorded). Some clones in this sample may be carry-over from other donors' samples.

Ten or more counts support this clonotype. The J gene is TRBJ2-3, the V gene TRBV7-9; TRBD1 might be the D (6 bases). CDR3 length: 15 amino acids. In germline, CDR1 is SEHNR, CDR2 FQNEAQ (reference sequence). Trimming left V 5 bases short and J 0 bases short, with 12 bases between. The CDR3: CASSTPGQSTDTQYF. As DNA, the CDR3 is TGTGCCAGCAGCACCCCAGGACAGAGCACAGATACGCAGTATTTT.

This clonotype showed up just a few times. This rearrangement joins TRBV27 to TRBJ1-6; maybe TRBD1 (5 bases). CDR3 length: 14 amino acids. Per germline, CDR1 MNHEY and CDR2 SMNVEV (reference sequence). With 2 bases removed from V and 7 bases from J, the gap between germline ends came to 9 bases. CDR3 coding DNA: TGTGCCAGCAGTTTAACGGGACGAAATTCACCCCTCCACTTT. As protein: CASSLTGRNSPLHF.

This clonotype was recorded many times. The DNA for the CDR3 is TGTGCCAGCAGTTTCGGCGAGAGCAATCAGCCCCAGCATTTT. This translates into CASSFGESNQPQHF. V gene TRBV12-3 or TRBV12-4 combines with J gene TRBJ1-5; D gene uncertain. V was pared by 3 bases and J by 1 base, with 7 bases between. CDR3 size: 14 residues.

This chain links TRBV19 with TRBJ2-3; D is ambiguous. Germline lookup yields CDR1 LNHDA and CDR2 SQIVND (reference sequence). Between the trimmed V and J ends, which lost 9 bases and 3 bases, there was a span of 19 bases. This CDR3 region has 15 residues. The CDR3 is CASAPAGRSTDTQYF. In nucleotides, the CDR3 is TGTGCCAGCGCCCCGGCCGGAAGAAGTACAGATACGCAGTATTTT.

This clonotype was counted only a few times. The chain combines TRBV6-5 with TRBJ2-1; perhaps TRBD2 as D (7 bases). The CDR3 runs to 13 residues. Germline V gene lookup returns CDR1 MNHEY and CDR2 SVGAGI. The germline V and J ends were trimmed by 9 bases and 5 bases, with 14 bases remaining between them. For the CDR3, the DNA is TGTGCCAGTGGAGAGGGGGGGAACAATGAGCAGTTCTTC. Translation gives CASGEGGNNEQFF.

A few counts support this clonotype. The chain has TRBV27 and TRBJ1-5; a weak D match, TRBD1 (6 bases). The germline gives CDR1 MNHEY, CDR2 SMNVEV (reference sequence). The CDR3 contains 15 residues. The V and J ends lost 3 bases and 2 bases respectively, with 11 bases between them. As DNA, the CDR3 is TGTGCCAGCAGTTTTGCAGGGGAGCGCAATCAGCCCCAGCATTTT. It encodes CASSFAGERNQPQHF.

A few counts support this clonotype. The chain carries TRBV27 and TRBJ1-5; the D is unclear. Trimming left V 5 bases short and J 6 bases short, with 11 bases between. CDR1 is MNHEY and CDR2 is SMNVEV in the germline V gene (reference sequence). CDR3 size: 13 residues. The CDR3 bases are TGTGCCAGCAGTCCCGGGATTCGTCAGCCCCAGCATTTT. Translating it yields CASSPGIRQPQHF.

Here the CDR3 DNA reads TGTGCCAGCAGCCACACAATCCGGAGGTCCCACACTGAAGCTTTCTTT. Amino acid sequence: CASSHTIRRSHTEAFF. The chain joins TRBV14 to TRBJ1-1; D is undetermined. The CDR3 spans 16 residues. Germline CDR1 is SGHDN and CDR2 is FVKESK. V was pared by 3 bases and J by 3 bases, with 17 bases between.

The sample holds many counts of this clonotype. V usage is TRBV7-9 and J usage is TRBJ2-3; D is unresolved. This CDR3 region has 12 residues. Germline CDR1 and CDR2: SEHNR and FQNEAQ (reference sequence). The V end lost 5 bases, the J end lost 1 base, and 4 bases lay between the germline ends. In DNA form, the CDR3 reads TGTGCCAGCAGCCAGGGCACAGATACGCAGTATTTT. It translates to CASSQGTDTQYF.

At least ten counts were recorded for this clonotype. The V and J genes are TRBV7-9 and TRBJ2-1, with 7 bases that match TRBD1. Germline lookup yields CDR1 SEHNR and CDR2 FQNEAQ (reference sequence). J gave up 4 bases and V 5 bases, and 8 bases lay outside the gene matches. The CDR3 is made up of 15 amino acids. CDR3 coding DNA: TGTGCCAGCAGCCAGGGGACAGCCCTTTACAATGAGCAGTTCTTC. As protein: CASSQGTALYNEQFF.

This rearrangement joins TRBV6-8 to TRBJ2-3; 9 nucleotides agree with TRBD2. Germline CDR1 MNHGY, CDR2 SAAAGT. The CDR3 loop spans 16 amino acids. J lost 2 bases, V lost 5 bases, and 8 bases had no gene match. In nucleotides, the CDR3 is TGTGCCAGCAGTCTCCAGCGGGGGGCCATCACAGATACGCAGTATTTT. Protein: CASSLQRGAITDTQYF.

V and J are TRBV27 and TRBJ1-2, with 10 bases identical to TRBD1. The V gene end was trimmed by 6 bases and the J gene end by 4 bases; junction bases not matched to a gene: 11. CDR3 length: 16 amino acids. The germline gives CDR1 MNHEY, CDR2 SMNVEV (reference sequence). The chain's CDR3 is CASSRDRGPQGYGYTF. The DNA of the CDR3 is TGTGCCAGCAGCCGGGACAGGGGTCCTCAGGGCTATGGCTACACCTTC.

This clonotype was detected a few times. The gene calls are TRBV4-1 and TRBJ1-2, with 10 bases matching TRBD1. The CDR3 is made up of 15 amino acids. V lost 0 bases, J lost 12 bases, and 10 bases stayed unmatched. In germline, CDR1 is MGHRA, CDR2 YSYEKL. CDR3 loop: CASSQDGTGAEWNTF. CDR3 nucleotide sequence: TGCGCCAGCAGCCAAGATGGGACAGGGGCGGAGTGGAACACCTTC.

Concerning this clonotype itself: A read error may explain this, as a much larger clone is one base away. The V and J genes are TRBV7-9 and TRBJ1-1; D is possibly TRBD1 (6 bases). The V gene lost 5 bases and the J gene lost 7 bases, with 11 bases spanning the gap. CDR1 is SEHNR, CDR2 FQNEAQ, per germline (reference sequence). The CDR3 runs 12 residues. This CDR3 is CASSHGQFEAFF. The CDR3 DNA sequence: TGTGCCAGCAGCCACGGACAGTTTGAAGCTTTCTTT.

The chain combines TRBV7-6 with TRBJ1-5, with TRBD1 as a possible D gene (5 bases). V gave up 5 bases and J gave up 11 bases, with 16 bases separating them. Looked up from germline, CDR1 is SGHVS and CDR2 is FNYEAQ. There are 13 residues in the CDR3. This chain's CDR3 is CASSPSGGVSQHF. CDR3 DNA sequence: TGTGCCAGCAGCCCCAGCGGGGGAGTGTCCCAGCATTTT.

The chain employs TRBV20-1 and TRBJ2-2, with a weak D call TRBD1 (6 bases). CDR1 and CDR2 from the germline V gene are DFQATT and SNEGSKA (reference sequence). The CDR3 totals 13 residues. The ends were cut back, 2 bases at V and 4 bases at J, with 8 bases in the middle. The chain's CDR3 is CSARNRATGELFF. The DNA of the CDR3 is TGCAGTGCTAGAAACAGGGCCACCGGGGAGCTGTTTTTT.

CDR3 sequence (DNA): TGTGCCAGCAAGGGGGGATCTTCGACCTTTAACACTGAAGCTTTCTTT. Protein: CASKGGSSTFNTEAFF. The chain combines TRBV27 with TRBJ1-1, with D tentatively TRBD1 (6 bases). CDR1 and CDR2 (germline): MNHEY, SMNVEV (reference sequence). This CDR3 comprises 16 residues. V lost 7 bases, J lost 2 bases, and 20 bases lay in between.

This clonotype was seen only a few times. This chain links TRBV29-1 with TRBJ1-2, with TRBD1 matching 8 bases. V lost 7 bases to trimming and J lost 4 bases; unmatched junction nucleotides: 5. The length of the CDR3 is 12 residues. Germline loops: CDR1 SQVTM, CDR2 ANQGSEA. The CDR3 DNA follows: TGCAGCGGTCGACAGGGGCCCTATGGCTACACCTTC. Protein sequence: CSGRQGPYGYTF.

The chain carries TRBV6-1 and TRBJ2-7, with D perhaps TRBD2 (6 bases). CDR3 length: 14 amino acids. The germline gives CDR1 MNHNS, CDR2 SASEGT. V gave up 2 bases and J gave up 4 bases, with 12 bases separating them. This CDR3 is CASSEMEGLYEQYF. In DNA form, the CDR3 reads TGTGCCAGCAGTGAAATGGAGGGTTTATACGAGCAGTACTTC.

Concerning this clonotype: A much larger clone is a single base away; this may be a read error. The rearrangement joins TRBV7-4 to TRBJ1-4; weak D call: TRBD1 (5 bases). Germline-derived CDR1 and CDR2 are SGHVT and SQSDAQ. Deletions cut 6 bases from V and 2 bases from J, with 10 bases between. The CDR3 contains 14 residues. In nucleotides, the CDR3 is TGTGCCAGCAGTTCGACAGACACTAATGAAAAACTGTTTTTT. Its translation: CASSSTDTNEKLFF.

In the case of this clonotype: The junction does not match germline at one end; this may be a read error. The gene calls are TRBV12-3 or TRBV12-4 and TRBJ1-5, with 7 bases aligning to TRBD1. The CDR3 consists of 14 residues. The DNA for the CDR3 is TGTGCCAGCAGTTTAACCCCAGGGGGTCAGTCCCAGCATTTT. It specifies CASSLTPGGQSQHF.

This clonotype has a handful of counts. The V and J genes are TRBV19 and TRBJ2-2, with D possibly being TRBD1 (5 bases). This CDR3 has 20 residues. With 6 bases removed from V and 3 bases from J, the gap between germline ends came to 29 bases. Per germline, CDR1 LNHDA and CDR2 SQIVND (reference sequence). The CDR3 here is CASRGTERGLREGYTGELFF. The CDR3 nucleotides are TGTGCCAGTAGGGGAACCGAGCGCGGCCTCAGGGAAGGGTACACCGGGGAGCTGTTTTTT.

This clonotype was seen only a few times. The chain carries TRBV4-3 and TRBJ2-7; D remains ambiguous. Germline CDR1 reads LGHNA; CDR2 reads YSLEER. The CDR3 is 15 residues long. Trimming cost V 0 bases and J 1 base, with 10 bases left between them. CDR3: CASSQEAQSSYEQYV. CDR3 bases: TGCGCCAGCAGCCAAGAGGCCCAGAGTTCCTACGAGCAGTACGTC.

About this clonotype itself: A much larger clone sits a single nucleotide away, making a read error possible. V and J are TRBV6-2 or TRBV6-3 and TRBJ2-3, with D unresolved. This CDR3 region has 14 residues. Germline CDR1 and CDR2: MNHEY and SVGEGT. V lost 2 bases, J lost 0 bases, and 6 bases lay in between. Here the CDR3 DNA reads TGTGCCAGCAGTTACAAGACTAGCACAGATACGCAGTATTTT. Its translation is CASSYKTSTDTQYF.

As concerns this clonotype: Its ends do not fully match the called genes, so a read error is possible. The chain employs TRBV7-9 and TRBJ2-3; no reliable D call. Germline values: CDR1 SEHNR, CDR2 FQNEAQ (reference sequence). The CDR3 is 12 amino acids. The CDR3 protein is CANSLPGDTQYF. In DNA, the CDR3 is TGTGCCAACAGCCTACCCGGGGATACGCAGTATTTT.

This chain uses TRBV29-1 with TRBJ2-7; D uncertain. This CDR3 contains 13 residues. CDR1 is SQVTM and CDR2 is ANQGSEA in the germline V gene. V was cut by 3 bases and J by 2 bases, with 11 bases left in between. The CDR3 is CSVEGSPTYEQYF. In DNA, the CDR3 is TGCAGCGTTGAGGGGTCGCCCACCTACGAGCAGTACTTC.

The table lists this clonotype with many counts. The chain couples TRBV7-3 to TRBJ1-1; D not certain. The V end was cut by 0 bases, the J end by 7 bases, with 9 bases between. Germline V gives CDR1 SGHTA, CDR2 FQGTGA. The CDR3 is made up of 13 amino acids. The CDR3 reads CASSLTMRSEAFF. The CDR3 coding sequence is TGTGCCAGCAGCTTAACGATGCGGAGTGAAGCTTTCTTT. Full variable domain (missing parts from reference TRBV7-3 and TRBJ1-1): GAGVSQTPSNKVTEKGKYVELRCDPISGHTALYWYRQSLGQGPEFLIYFQGTGAADDSGLPNDRFFAVRPEGSVSTLKIQRTERGDSAVYLCASSLTMRSEAFFGQGTRLTVV.

The table lists this clonotype with a few counts. The chain couples TRBV4-3 to TRBJ2-3, with D hard to call. CDR3 length: 14 amino acids. Germline loops: CDR1 LGHNA, CDR2 YSLEER. The ends were cut back, 3 bases at V and 0 bases at J, with 7 bases in the middle. The DNA of the CDR3 is TGCGCCAGCAGCCACCGCGGTAGCACAGATACGCAGTATTTT. Translated: CASSHRGSTDTQYF.